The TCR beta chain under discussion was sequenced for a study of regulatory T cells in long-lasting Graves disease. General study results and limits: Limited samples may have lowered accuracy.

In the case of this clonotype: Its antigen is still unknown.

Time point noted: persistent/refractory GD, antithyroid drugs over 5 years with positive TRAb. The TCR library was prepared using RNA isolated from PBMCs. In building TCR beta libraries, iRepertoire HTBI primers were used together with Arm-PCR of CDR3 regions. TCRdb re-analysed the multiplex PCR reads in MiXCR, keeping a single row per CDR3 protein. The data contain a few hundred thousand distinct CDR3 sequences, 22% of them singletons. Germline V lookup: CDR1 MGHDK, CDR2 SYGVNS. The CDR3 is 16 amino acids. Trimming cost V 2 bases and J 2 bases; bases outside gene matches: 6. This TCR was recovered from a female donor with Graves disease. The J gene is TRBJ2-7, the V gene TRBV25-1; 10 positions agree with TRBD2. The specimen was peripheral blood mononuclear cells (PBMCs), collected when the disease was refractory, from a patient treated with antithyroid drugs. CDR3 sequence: CASSELRTSGTYEQYF. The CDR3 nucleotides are TGTGCCAGCAGTGAACTTCGGACTAGCGGCACCTACGAGCAGTACTTC.